The 27 T cell receptor beta chains in this list originate from one sample, sequenced in a study of blood T cells in healthy people across ages. It was with a sample-barcoded 5' primer and a J-beta primer mix that a second PCR of roughly 6 to 12 cycles was run. TCRdb used MiXCR to reprocess the 5' RACE reads, holding one entry per CDR3 protein. The data show fewer than 2,000,000 distinct CDR3 sequences, about two fifths seen once. The sample taken for sequencing was blood. All receptors come from a human donor in good health.

This chain joins TRBV7-2 and TRBJ2-3; D is uncertain. CDR1 and CDR2 (germline): SGHTA, FQGNSA. The CDR3 is made up of 14 amino acids. Trimming cost V 5 bases and J 2 bases, with 11 bases left between them. CDR3 in DNA: TGTGCCAGCAGCACGGCCGCTACCACAGATACGCAGTATTTT. Its protein is CASSTAATTDTQYF.

The genes are TRBV5-1 and TRBJ2-7; D is unclear. Germline V CDR1 and CDR2: SGHRS, YFSETQ. Trimming removed 4 bases at V and 5 bases at J, with 16 bases between. The CDR3 is made up of 14 amino acids. CDR3 residues: CASSPGLGPNEQYF. In DNA, the CDR3 is TGCGCCAGCAGCCCGGGCCTCGGACCCAACGAGCAGTACTTC.

The chain is built from TRBV19 and TRBJ2-5; D is uncertain. CDR1 is LNHDA and CDR2 is SQIVND in the germline V gene (reference sequence). Trimming removed 6 bases from V and 1 base from J, with 15 bases in between. The CDR3 covers 15 residues. In nucleotides, the CDR3 is TGTGCCAGTAGCATACGGGTTGGCGGCCAAGAGACCCAGTACTTC. Protein: CASSIRVGGQETQYF.

This rearrangement joins TRBV7-9 to TRBJ2-5; 9 bases fit TRBD2. Germline V gene sequence: CDR1 SEHNR, CDR2 FQNEAQ (reference sequence). The CDR3 covers 17 residues. Trimming took 4 bases from V and 1 from J; bases not matched to a gene: 10. CDR3 protein: CASSSGALAGSQETQYF. The CDR3, as DNA: TGTGCCAGCAGCTCAGGGGCCCTAGCGGGGAGCCAAGAGACCCAGTACTTC.

The chain has TRBV7-8 and TRBJ2-5, with 10 bases aligning to TRBD1. Trimming cost V 5 bases and J 4 bases; bases outside gene matches: 16. Per germline, CDR1 SGHVS and CDR2 FQNEAQ. The CDR3 extends over 18 amino acids. Here the CDR3 DNA reads TGTGCCAGCAGCCTAGGACGGGACAGGGGTGTCTTGGGAGAGACCCAGTACTTC. Translation gives CASSLGRDRGVLGETQYF.

The V call is TRBV20-1, the J call TRBJ1-2; 10 bases line up with TRBD1. V lost 1 base and J lost 7; bases outside the gene matches: 3. The CDR3 contains 13 residues. In germline, CDR1 is DFQATT, CDR2 SNEGSKA (reference sequence). The CDR3 DNA reads TGCAGTGCTAGAGCGACAGGGGGCCTTGGCTACACCTTC. The encoded protein is CSARATGGLGYTF.

The CDR3 DNA follows: TGTGCCATCACTGGGGACAGGGGAGACTCACCCCTCCACTTT. Translation gives CAITGDRGDSPLHF. This chain links TRBV10-3 with TRBJ1-6; 10 bases match TRBD1. Unmatched junction bases numbered 7, after V lost 7 bases and J lost 10 bases. The germline CDR1 and CDR2 sequences are ENHRY and SYGVKD. The CDR3 length is 14 residues.

This chain connects TRBV9 to TRBJ1-2, with D uncertain. The CDR3 totals 13 residues. V was cut by 0 bases and J by 5 bases, with 8 bases left in between. Germline V gives CDR1 SGDLS, CDR2 YYNGEE. The CDR3 DNA is TGTGCCAGCAGCGTAGTCCCGGAATATGGCTACACCTTC. This translates into CASSVVPEYGYTF. Full variable domain (outside the CDR3, taken from reference TRBV9 and TRBJ1-2): DSGVTQTPKHLITATGQRVTLRCSPRSGDLSVYWYQQSLDQGLQFLIQYYNGEERAKGNILERFSAQQFPDLHSELNLSSLELGDSALYFCASSVVPEYGYTFGSGTRLTVV.

This clonotype was counted between two and nine times. The genes are TRBV9 and TRBJ2-5, with D unclear. The V gene lost 3 bases and the J gene lost 4 bases, with 16 bases spanning the gap. Germline V gene data show CDR1 as SGDLS and CDR2 as YYNGEE. The CDR3 covers 15 residues. For the CDR3, the DNA is TGTGCCAGCAGCGCCCTGGGCGTCCTCGGAGAGACCCAGTACTTC. Protein: CASSALGVLGETQYF.

This clonotype was seen more than once but under ten times. The chain has TRBV6-2 or TRBV6-3 and TRBJ1-1, with a weak D call TRBD1 (6 bases). Germline values: CDR1 MNHEY, CDR2 SVGEGT. The CDR3 totals 14 residues. V was pared by 5 bases and J by 1 base, with 11 bases between. The CDR3 DNA reads TGTGCCAGCAGTGACTTGACAGGGAACACTGAAGCTTTCTTT. Translation gives CASSDLTGNTEAFF.

The chain joins TRBV11-2 to TRBJ2-2; D ambiguous. From germline, CDR1 is SGHAT and CDR2 FQNNGV. The V end was cut by 0 bases, the J end by 4 bases, with 6 bases between. The CDR3 has 14 amino acids. The CDR3 loop reads CASSLESFTGELFF. As DNA, the CDR3 is TGTGCCAGCAGCTTAGAGTCCTTCACCGGGGAGCTGTTTTTT. The full variable domain, in which reference TRBV11-2 and TRBJ2-2 provide the parts outside the CDR3, is EAGVAQSPRYKIIEKRQSVAFWCNPISGHATLYWYQQILGQGPKLLIQFQNNGVVDDSQLPKDRFSAERLKGVDSTLKIQPAKLEDSAVYLCASSLESFTGELFFGEGSRLTVL.

In regard to this clonotype: One junction end disagrees with the germline gene, perhaps due to a read error. CDR3 in amino acids: CSASGAGGYNGQFF. The CDR3 DNA reads TGCAGTGCTAGCGGGGCAGGGGGTTACAATGGGCAGTTCTTC. V usage is TRBV20-1 and J usage is TRBJ2-1, with 7 bases aligning to TRBD1. CDR1 is DFQATT, CDR2 SNEGSKA, per germline (reference sequence). CDR3 size: 14 residues.

The gene calls are TRBV2 and TRBJ2-5; 12 bases fit TRBD2. CDR1 is SNHLY, CDR2 FYNNEI, per germline. CDR3 length: 15 residues. After removal of 6 bases from V and 4 bases from J, the junction contained 6 bases not matched to a gene. CDR3 coding DNA: TGTGCCAGCAGCCCCGGACTAGCGGGGTTAGAGACCCAGTACTTC. Amino acid sequence: CASSPGLAGLETQYF.

In this sample, this clonotype turned up a few times. This chain links TRBV24-1 with TRBJ2-6; D assignment may be TRBD1 or TRBD2 (5 bases each). Trimming shortened V by 0 bases and J by 2 bases, and 10 bases separated the two germline ends. The CDR3 contains 17 residues. Germline V gene lookup returns CDR1 KGHDR and CDR2 SFDVKD. In DNA, the CDR3 is TGTGCCACCAGTGATTTGGCCCAGGGAGCTGGGGCCAACGTCCTGACTTTC. It encodes CATSDLAQGAGANVLTF.

This clonotype was seen a few times. The gene calls are TRBV20-1 and TRBJ1-1; D is possibly TRBD1 (5 bases). Trimming removed 3 bases from V and 10 bases from J, with 15 bases in between. Germline assignment: CDR1 DFQATT and CDR2 SNEGSKA (reference sequence). The CDR3 contains 12 residues. CDR3 residues: CSARDDSLGAFF. CDR3 nucleotides: TGCAGTGCTAGGGACGACAGTTTAGGAGCTTTCTTT.

The chain joins TRBV4-3 to TRBJ2-7; D possibly corresponds to TRBD2 (5 bases). Germline lookup yields CDR1 LGHNA and CDR2 YSLEER. This CDR3 region has 14 residues. Between the trimmed V and J ends, which lost 1 base and 6 bases, there was a span of 13 bases. In nucleotides, the CDR3 is TGCGCCAGCAGCCAAGTCGAGGGAATGACCGAGCAGTACTTC. Translating it yields CASSQVEGMTEQYF.

The chain uses TRBV10-3 and TRBJ1-2; the match to TRBD1 covers 9 bases. The CDR3 extends over 13 amino acids. Germline trimming cut 3 bases from V and 9 bases from J; bases unmatched to any gene: 5. Germline-derived CDR1 and CDR2 are ENHRY and SYGVKD. The CDR3 DNA reads TGTGCCATCAGTGAAGGGGACAGGGTACGCTACACCTTC. Translating it yields CAISEGDRVRYTF.

The table lists this clonotype with many counts. This CDR3 reads CSVVTLYEQYF. DNA of the CDR3: TGCAGCGTTGTCACTTTATACGAGCAGTACTTC. This chain joins TRBV29-1 and TRBJ2-7; D is ambiguous. Between the trimmed V and J ends, which lost 4 bases and 4 bases, there was a span of 8 bases. This CDR3 has 11 residues. Germline CDR1 reads SQVTM; CDR2 reads ANQGSEA.

In its sample, this clonotype was seen once. This rearrangement joins TRBV20-1 to TRBJ2-1; 11 bases line up with TRBD2. Germline CDR1 reads DFQATT; CDR2 reads SNEGSKA (reference sequence). The CDR3 contains 14 residues. The CDR3: CRADSGGAYNEQFF. DNA for the CDR3: TGCAGAGCTGATAGCGGGGGGGCCTACAATGAGCAGTTCTTC.

The V call is TRBV7-2, the J call TRBJ2-5; 8 bases are shared with TRBD1. Germline assignment: CDR1 SGHTA and CDR2 FQGNSA. The V segment lost 5 bases and the J segment 11 bases; nucleotides outside the gene matches: 22. The CDR3 has 17 residues. CDR3 DNA: TGTGCCAGCAGCGCGCCCAGGGGACAGGCCCCTGGCAATGAGCAGTACTTC. Translated, it gives CASSAPRGQAPGNEQYF.

This chain joins TRBV18 and TRBJ2-3; weak D call: TRBD2 (5 bases). V lost 8 bases and J lost 2, with 14 bases in between. In germline, CDR1 is KGHSH, CDR2 LQKENI. The CDR3 has 14 residues. The CDR3 sequence: CASGVGVNTDTQYF. The CDR3 DNA reads TGTGCCAGCGGGGTCGGGGTGAACACAGATACGCAGTATTTT. Supplemented by reference TRBV18 and TRBJ2-3, the full variable domain reads NAGVMQNPRHLVRRRGQEARLRCSPMKGHSHVYWYRQLPEEGLKFMVYLQKENIIDESGMPKERFSAEFPKEGPSILRIQQVVRGDSAAYFCASGVGVNTDTQYFGPGTRLTVL.

The chain joins TRBV20-1 to TRBJ1-2; 9 bases align to TRBD1. The V gene's germline CDR1 is DFQATT and CDR2 SNEGSKA (reference sequence). The trim removed 5 bases at V and 3 bases at J, leaving 7 bases unmatched. CDR3 length: 14 amino acids. The CDR3 is CSAPGTGQHYGYTF. As DNA, the CDR3 is TGCAGTGCTCCCGGGACAGGGCAACACTATGGCTACACCTTC.

The chain recombines TRBV13 with TRBJ1-4, with D hard to call. V lost 2 bases to trimming and J lost 14 bases, with 12 bases between them. From germline, CDR1 is PRHDT and CDR2 FYEKMQ (reference sequence). The CDR3 runs 12 residues. The CDR3: CASSLRGSWLFF. CDR3 sequence (DNA): TGTGCCAGCAGCTTAAGAGGGTCCTGGCTGTTTTTT.

This clonotype was found many times. The chain is built from TRBV7-2 and TRBJ1-4, with no clear D. The CDR3 sequence is 15 residues long. The germline V gene has CDR1 SGHTA and CDR2 FQGNSA. Between the trimmed V and J ends, which lost 1 base and 7 bases, there was a span of 13 bases. CDR3 in DNA: TGTGCCAGCAGCTTAGATCGAGGTCATGGTGAAAAACTGTTTTTT. Encoded protein: CASSLDRGHGEKLFF. Full variable domain (remainder filled in from reference TRBV7-2 and TRBJ1-4): GAGVSQSPSNKVTEKGKDVELRCDPISGHTALYWYRQSLGQGLEFLIYFQGNSAPDKSGLPSDRFSAERTGGSVSTLTIQRTQQEDSAVYLCASSLDRGHGEKLFFGSGTQLSVL.

The genes are TRBV24-1 and TRBJ2-1; TRBD2 is a possible D gene (7 bases). Trimming removed 3 bases at V and 8 bases at J, with 16 bases between. In germline, CDR1 is KGHDR, CDR2 SFDVKD. The length of the CDR3 is 15 residues. CDR3 bases: TGTGCCACCAGTGATCCACGGGGGGCCGGGGATGAGCAGTTCTTC. This gives the protein CATSDPRGAGDEQFF.

Comment on this clonotype: A much larger clone differs by one base, so this may be a read error. The rearrangement joins TRBV6-2 or TRBV6-3 to TRBJ1-5; no reliable D call. The CDR3 length is 13 residues. V was shortened by 8 bases and J by 3 bases, with 11 bases between the two germline ends. Germline V gene sequence: CDR1 MNHEY, CDR2 SVGEGT. The CDR3, as DNA: TGTGCCAGCGGAGCATCGAACAATCAGCCCCAGCATTTT. It codes for CASGASNNQPQHF.

This chain joins TRBV20-1 and TRBJ2-1, with D possibly being TRBD2 (5 bases). Germline V CDR1 and CDR2: DFQATT, SNEGSKA (reference sequence). The CDR3 contains 17 residues. V lost 2 bases and J 3 bases, leaving 20 bases between the germline ends. The DNA for the CDR3 is TGCAGTGCTAGAATCTCGGAGGAACTAGGTAGCTACAATGAGCAGTTCTTC. Its protein is CSARISEELGSYNEQFF.